The clone carrying this T cell receptor beta chain was recorded at least ten times. Its cognate antigen is unknown. The CDR3 has 15 residues. The germline CDR1 and CDR2 sequences are SGHAT and FQNNGV. V lost 6 bases and J lost 1; bases outside the gene matches: 7. Priming with a constant-region primer yielded TCR beta cDNA from approximately 500 ng total RNA. Employing slightly modified ARM-PCR, three nested multiplex PCR rounds were run, and these gave rise to the TCR beta libraries. A C-beta reverse primer was combined with TRBV1-TRBV30 forward primers in the first two PCR rounds, and each round had 10 cycles. One entry per CDR3 protein results from TCRdb running MiXCR on the multiplex PCR reads. The profile shows roughly 25,000 distinct CDR3 sequences, over 60% of them singletons. Investigators took RNA and DNA out together from roughly 20-30 mg of unsorted bulk tissue. This sample stems from a study of tumor-infiltrating lymphocytes in primary liver carcinoma. At the level of the study: Donors had hepatocellular carcinoma or combined HCC and intrahepatic cholangiocarcinoma.

Whole-study findings and limits: Between tumor regions, pairs overlapped more than tumor-adjacent and tumor-blood pairs did.

The sequencing input was liver tumor tissue from sampling region 3. The subset is: tumor region T3, left-lateral pole. The chain is built from TRBV11-2 and TRBJ1-1, with 8 bases lining up with TRBD1. This clonotype was obtained from a man aged 35 to 55 with primary liver carcinoma and hepatitis B virus infection. The CDR3 nucleotides are TGTGCCAGCAGTTCAATGCAGGGGGCGAACACTGAAGCTTTCTTT. Protein: CASSSMQGANTEAFF.